The 30 T cell receptor beta chains below were found in one sample sequenced in a study of vaccination and CD4 T cells after COVID-19. CD4+ T cells that had been cultured provided DNA sequenced with the Oncomine TCR Beta short-read assay. TCRdb itself ran the PCR reads through MiXCR, one entry per CDR3 protein. Found here are about 21,000 distinct CDR3 sequences, approximately 48% of them singletons; the top ten hold around 5.5%. Treatment specified: roughly ten-day PBMC culture with coronavirus spike peptide pools or control peptides (ViraFEST assay). No antigen is known for these receptors. Sequenced material: CD4+ T cells from blood, cultured in vitro. The receptor set was obtained from a human donor who had recovered from COVID-19.

This chain joins TRBV6-2 or TRBV6-3 and TRBJ1-6; no clear D. CDR1 and CDR2 from the germline V gene are MNHEY and SVGEGT. V was clipped by 0 bases and J by 9 bases, with 12 bases between them. The CDR3 is made up of 15 amino acids. CDR3 in DNA: TGTGCCAGCAGTTACTCTTCGGGTTACGGTTCACCCCTCCACTTT. As protein: CASSYSSGYGSPLHF.

This clonotype came up a few times. This chain links TRBV10-1 with TRBJ1-1, with D perhaps TRBD1 (5 bases). V gave up 2 bases and J gave up 3 bases, with 7 bases separating them. CDR3 length: 13 residues. The germline CDR1 and CDR2 sequences are WNHNN and SYGVQD (reference sequence). Here the CDR3 reads CASSEQGYTEAFF. The CDR3 nucleotides read TGCGCCAGCAGTGAGCAGGGCTACACTGAAGCTTTCTTT.

The chain uses TRBV20-1 and TRBJ2-7; the D gene is possibly TRBD2 (6 bases). CDR3 length: 12 residues. V was pared by 0 bases and J by 5 bases, with 8 bases between. Germline V lookup: CDR1 DFQATT, CDR2 SNEGSKA (reference sequence). CDR3 nucleotide sequence: TGCAGTGCTAGAGAAGGGGAGGACGAGCAGTACTTC. This gives the protein CSAREGEDEQYF.

The chain uses TRBV2 and TRBJ1-1; D ambiguous. The CDR3 is 12 amino acids. CDR1 SNHLY and CDR2 FYNNEI come from the germline V gene. V gave up 5 bases and J gave up 6 bases, with 10 bases separating them. The DNA of the CDR3 is TGTGCCAGCAGTACCCTGGGCCCTGAAGCTTTCTTT. Translation: CASSTLGPEAFF.

This sequence joins TRBV11-1 and TRBJ2-3; 10 nucleotides line up with TRBD2. This CDR3 spans 17 amino acids. CDR1 and CDR2 (germline): SGHAT, FQDESV (reference sequence). V lost 5 bases to trimming and J lost 3 bases; unmatched junction nucleotides: 11. CDR3 in DNA: TGTGCCAGCAGCCACCCCAGCGGGAGGGCCGGGACAGATACGCAGTATTTT. Translating gives CASSHPSGRAGTDTQYF.

The chain uses TRBV10-3 and TRBJ2-2, with unresolved D. CDR1 ENHRY and CDR2 SYGVKD come from the germline V gene. The CDR3 is made up of 13 amino acids. Between the trimmed V and J ends, which lost 4 bases and 6 bases, there was a span of 9 bases. DNA for the CDR3: TGTGCCATCAGTGTCAGAAGTGCCGGGGAGCTGTTTTTT. It translates to CAISVRSAGELFF.

This clonotype came up a few times. V gene TRBV7-9 combines with J gene TRBJ2-5, with TRBD1 matching 9 bases. The CDR3 length is 17 residues. Germline lookup yields CDR1 SEHNR and CDR2 FQNEAQ (reference sequence). Germline trimming cut 1 base from V and 1 base from J; bases unmatched to any gene: 7. The CDR3 loop reads CASSLGRTGVGQETQYF. In DNA form, the CDR3 reads TGTGCCAGCAGCTTAGGGCGGACAGGGGTCGGCCAAGAGACCCAGTACTTC.

Only a few counts were recorded for this clonotype. The chain has TRBV20-1 and TRBJ1-4; D is undetermined. Per the germline V gene, CDR1 is DFQATT and CDR2 is SNEGSKA (reference sequence). The CDR3 length is 12 residues. Trimming took off 5 bases at V and 11 bases at J, with 15 bases between the two ends. The CDR3 DNA follows: TGCAGTGCTTCCGTACAAGACTTGAAACTGTTTTTT. This encodes CSASVQDLKLFF.

This chain links TRBV12-3 or TRBV12-4 with TRBJ1-1; unclear D gene. The CDR3 is made up of 13 amino acids. Trimming removed 7 bases at V and 5 bases at J, with 14 bases between. CDR3 sequence reads: CASTLSGWTEAFF. CDR3 coding DNA: TGTGCCAGCACCCTAAGTGGATGGACTGAAGCTTTCTTT.

This clonotype has more than one count but fewer than ten. V is TRBV15 and J is TRBJ2-2; D remains ambiguous. The CDR3 spans 14 residues. Germline assignment: CDR1 LNHNV and CDR2 YYDKDF (reference sequence). V was pared by 0 bases and J by 8 bases, with 10 bases between. DNA of the CDR3: TGTGCCACCAGCAGAGATTCAGTGGCAGGGGAGCTGTTTTTT. Translated: CATSRDSVAGELFF.

The V and J genes are TRBV27 and TRBJ1-4; tentatively, D is TRBD1 (6 bases). This CDR3 comprises 16 residues. Germline V lookup: CDR1 MNHEY, CDR2 SMNVEV (reference sequence). Between the trimmed V and J ends, which lost 4 bases and 10 bases, there was a span of 22 bases. The CDR3 DNA is TGTGCCAGCAGTTCTAACCTCCAGGGGTTTGGCCGAAAACTGTTTTTT. Translation gives CASSSNLQGFGRKLFF.

The J gene is TRBJ1-2, the V gene TRBV6-1; TRBD1 is a possible D gene (6 bases). This CDR3 contains 15 residues. The germline V gene encodes CDR1 MNHNS and CDR2 SASEGT. V lost 5 bases and J 7 bases, leaving 20 bases between the germline ends. The CDR3 region has the DNA TGTGCCAGCAGTCAAAAAGGGACGGGACAATCTGGCTACACCTTC. Its translation: CASSQKGTGQSGYTF.

The chain is built from TRBV6-5 and TRBJ2-5; 8 nucleotides align to TRBD1. Looked up from germline, CDR1 is MNHEY and CDR2 is SVGAGI. The CDR3 totals 16 residues. The junction had 10 bases not matched to a gene; V was cut back by 2 bases and J by 5 bases. The CDR3 sequence: CASSYPNDRGGETQYF. The CDR3, as DNA: TGTGCCAGCAGTTACCCGAATGACAGGGGTGGCGAGACCCAGTACTTC.

The chain links TRBV20-1 to TRBJ1-5; weak D call: TRBD1 (5 bases). Germline CDR1 reads DFQATT; CDR2 reads SNEGSKA (reference sequence). Trimming shortened V by 6 bases and J by 1 base, and 13 bases separated the two germline ends. The CDR3 sequence is 14 residues long. CDR3 nucleotides: TGCAGTGCCCGCCCGGGGGTAAGCAATCAGCCCCAGCATTTT. This translates into CSARPGVSNQPQHF.

The chain has TRBV7-2 and TRBJ2-7; D possibly corresponds to TRBD1 (6 bases). The CDR3 sequence is 14 residues long. Trimming left V 5 bases short and J 6 bases short, with 17 bases between. CDR1 and CDR2 (germline): SGHTA, FQGNSA. The CDR3 DNA sequence: TGTGCCAGCAGCCCCAGTATTTGGGGGCCCGAGCAGTACTTC. Its translation is CASSPSIWGPEQYF.

The chain links TRBV6-1 to TRBJ2-1, with 8 positions matching TRBD2. CDR3 length: 16 amino acids. The V and J ends lost 3 bases and 0 bases, in that order; junction bases with no gene match: 4. Germline V gene lookup returns CDR1 MNHNS and CDR2 SASEGT. The CDR3 coding sequence is TGTGCCAGCAGTGACTATGGGACTAGCTCCTACAATGAGCAGTTCTTC. Protein sequence: CASSDYGTSSYNEQFF.

This chain connects TRBV20-1 to TRBJ2-7, with a possible D match to TRBD2 (6 bases). Between the trimmed V and J ends, which lost 6 bases and 0 bases, there was a span of 15 bases. Germline V CDR1 and CDR2: DFQATT, SNEGSKA (reference sequence). This CDR3 contains 14 residues. In DNA, the CDR3 is TGCAGTGCCCAGGGACTTTCAAACTCCTACGAGCAGTACTTC. Amino acids: CSAQGLSNSYEQYF.

This clonotype has more than one count but fewer than ten. The chain is built from TRBV28 and TRBJ2-7; the match to TRBD1 covers 10 bases. Germline V gives CDR1 MDHEN, CDR2 SYDVKM. V lost 4 bases, J lost 5 bases, and 8 bases stayed unmatched. There are 15 residues in the CDR3. The DNA of the CDR3 is TGTGCCAGCAGTTCAATGGGACAGGGGATCGACGAGCAGTACTTC. This sequence encodes CASSSMGQGIDEQYF.

The V call is TRBV6-1, the J call TRBJ2-1; TRBD2 matches at 10 bases. In germline, CDR1 is MNHNS, CDR2 SASEGT. V was pared by 5 bases and J by 3 bases, with 19 bases of the junction left unmatched. The CDR3 contains 20 residues. CDR3 coding DNA: TGTGCCAGCAGTCCCCAACGCGGACTAGCGGTAGGGGTAGGCTACAATGAGCAGTTCTTC. This translates into CASSPQRGLAVGVGYNEQFF.

This rearrangement joins TRBV30 to TRBJ1-4; TRBD1 might be the D (6 bases). The CDR3 loop spans 14 amino acids. V gave up 2 bases and J gave up 3 bases, with 10 bases separating them. Per the germline V gene, CDR1 is GTSNPN and CDR2 is SVGIG (reference sequence). CDR3 nucleotides: TGTGCCTGGAGTTATACAGGGTCTAATGAAAAACTGTTTTTT. Translated: CAWSYTGSNEKLFF. Looking up the rest from reference TRBV30 and TRBJ1-4 gives the full variable domain: SQTIHQWPATLVQPVGSPLSLECTVEGTSNPNLYWYRQAAGRGLQLLFYSVGIGQISSEVPQNLSASRPQDRQFILSSKKLLLSDSGFYLCAWSYTGSNEKLFFGSGTQLSVL.

The V call is TRBV20-1, the J call TRBJ1-6; a weak D match, TRBD1 (5 bases). V lost 6 bases to trimming and J lost 9 bases, with 18 bases between them. The germline V gene encodes CDR1 DFQATT and CDR2 SNEGSKA (reference sequence). CDR3 size: 14 residues. This chain's CDR3 is CSASQAGLASPLHF. Written as DNA, the CDR3 is TGCAGTGCCAGCCAGGCAGGGTTGGCTTCACCCCTCCACTTT.

The CDR3 spells CASSEDGQGDTQYF. CDR3 DNA: TGTGCCAGCAGTGAAGATGGGCAGGGGGATACGCAGTATTTT. V is TRBV2 and J is TRBJ2-3; TRBD1 might be the D (6 bases). CDR1 SNHLY and CDR2 FYNNEI come from the germline V gene. V gave up 1 base and J gave up 6 bases, with 11 bases separating them. CDR3 length: 14 amino acids.

In this sample, this clonotype turned up a few times. The chain carries TRBV19 and TRBJ1-5, with unresolved D. Germline V gives CDR1 LNHDA, CDR2 SQIVND (reference sequence). The germline V and J ends were trimmed by 3 bases and 3 bases, with 6 bases remaining between them. The CDR3 covers 13 residues. The CDR3: CASSIEINQPQHF. The CDR3 DNA is TGTGCCAGTAGTATTGAAATCAATCAGCCCCAGCATTTT.

This chain joins TRBV12-3 or TRBV12-4 and TRBJ1-2, with TRBD1 matching 7 bases. This CDR3 is 15 amino acids long. V trimming: 5 bases; J trimming: 4 bases; junction bases outside the gene matches: 10. As DNA, the CDR3 is TGTGCCAGCAGTCAATACAGGGGTCTTGCCTATGGCTACACCTTC. It encodes CASSQYRGLAYGYTF.

V and J are TRBV20-1 and TRBJ2-1; weak D call: TRBD2 (6 bases). The CDR3 consists of 17 residues. CDR1 is DFQATT and CDR2 is SNEGSKA in the germline V gene (reference sequence). Trimming pared 3 bases from V and 2 bases from J, leaving 20 bases between. In DNA form, the CDR3 reads TGCAGTGCTAGTATTAAGAAGGGGACTCCTACCTACAATGAGCAGTTCTTC. Translated, it gives CSASIKKGTPTYNEQFF.

This clonotype has a handful of counts. The V gene is TRBV20-1, the J gene TRBJ1-4; the match to TRBD1 covers 8 bases. Unmatched junction bases numbered 8, after V lost 4 bases and J lost 7 bases. The CDR3 length is 14 residues. In germline, CDR1 is DFQATT, CDR2 SNEGSKA (reference sequence). The CDR3 here is CSATQQGVSEKLFF. CDR3 nucleotide sequence: TGCAGTGCTACCCAACAGGGGGTGAGTGAAAAACTGTTTTTT.

In this sample, this clonotype turned up a few times. The rearrangement uses TRBV6-1 and TRBJ1-2; 8 bases match TRBD1. In germline, CDR1 is MNHNS, CDR2 SASEGT. This CDR3 spans 16 amino acids. V was pared by 6 bases and J by 4 bases, with 13 bases of the junction left unmatched. CDR3 DNA: TGTGCCAGCAGCCCCATAGACAGGGGTCGGAGCTATGGCTACACCTTC. It is translated as CASSPIDRGRSYGYTF.

V usage is TRBV28 and J usage is TRBJ2-1; 13 bases are shared with TRBD2. J was trimmed by 3 bases and V by 6 bases; bases with no gene match: 14. This CDR3 has 19 amino acids. CDR1 is MDHEN and CDR2 is SYDVKM in the germline V gene. Written as DNA, the CDR3 is TGTGCCAGCAGGGAAGGACTAGCGGGAGTAAGACCTGGCTACAATGAGCAGTTCTTC. Translated: CASREGLAGVRPGYNEQFF.

The chain is built from TRBV4-1 and TRBJ2-7, with a possible D match to TRBD1 (5 bases). Trimming pared 2 bases from V and 0 bases from J, leaving 26 bases between. The CDR3 covers 20 residues. CDR1 MGHRA and CDR2 YSYEKL come from the germline V gene. CDR3 sequence reads: CASSQYTSGPLRYPSYEQYF. DNA for the CDR3: TGCGCCAGCAGCCAATATACTTCAGGGCCGCTCCGATATCCCTCCTACGAGCAGTACTTC.

As regards this clonotype: It is likely a read error, because the conserved phenylalanine at the end of the CDR3 is missing. The gene calls are TRBV6-1 and TRBJ2-7, with TRBD2 identical over 8 bases. The trim removed 6 bases at V and 0 bases at J, leaving 7 bases unmatched. CDR1 and CDR2 from the germline V gene are MNHNS and SASEGT. The CDR3 loop spans 15 amino acids. The CDR3 coding sequence is TGTGCCAGCAGCTCGAGCGGGAGCCCCTCCTACGAGCAGTACTAC. Translation gives CASSSSGSPSYEQYY.